What follows describes a single TCR beta chain. Its specificity is unknown. The sample belongs to a study of blood T cells in healthy people across ages. CDR3 length equals 13 residues. J gave up 5 bases and V 5 bases, and 4 bases lay outside the gene matches. Next came a second PCR, run for about 7 to 12 cycles, which used a sample-barcoded 5' primer along with a J-beta primer mix. TCRdb used MiXCR to reprocess the 5' RACE reads, holding one entry per CDR3 protein. The table shows under 800,000 distinct CDR3 sequences, with more than 40% occurring only once. The study's findings and limits: It was held that diversity estimates obtained from one million T cells represented underestimates.

The chain carries TRBV12-3 or TRBV12-4 and TRBJ2-5; 8 bases align to TRBD1. Material: blood. The TCR comes from a woman aged 60-75 years in good health. In nucleotides, the CDR3 is TGTGCCAGCAGTCGTAACAGGGGGGAGACCCAGTACTTC. This translates into CASSRNRGETQYF.